This T cell receptor (beta chain) was profiled in a study of shared clonotypes between healthy human individuals. Study-wide background: Three plates each covered CD4 naive and memory; CD8 naive two, CD8 memory one.

The CDR3 loop spans 18 amino acids. V dropped 1 base and J dropped 2; count of bases not matched to a gene: 9. From germline, CDR1 is KGHSH and CDR2 LQKENI. Data came from immunoSEQ multiplex PCR; TCRdb stores just in-frame clones and leaves some out. The table records about 1.5 million clones, over 95% of them present only once. This clonotype originated in a man aged 25-45 years in good health. V and J are TRBV18 and TRBJ2-7; 12 nucleotides align to TRBD2. Sequencing was done on a sample of naive CD4+ T cells sorted from blood. Subset noted: CD45RA+ positively selected. The CDR3 sequence: CASSPLGGTSGPTYEQYF. The CDR3 region has the DNA TGTGCCAGCTCACCACTGGGGGGGACTAGCGGGCCAACCTACGAGCAGTACTTC.